Listed below are T cell receptor beta chains from one sample, sequenced in a study of identical twins. One entry per CDR3 protein results from TCRdb running MiXCR on the 5' RACE reads. The sample includes more than 350,000 distinct CDR3 sequences, roughly 9% of them seen just once. Material: naive T cells sorted from blood. The origin of the receptors is a woman in her forties or fifties in good health. CDR3s include the opening cysteine and the closing phenylalanine or tryptophan. Fields, in order: J gene, V gene, clone size, D gene, CDR3 DNA, CDR3 protein. D genes are given only for firm matches. Only some rows state a clone size, as once, few, many or a class for expanded clones.

>TRBJ2-1|TRBV20-1|once|NA
TGCAGTGCTAGCCGGGTCCTCTACAAAGAGCAGTTCTTC
CSASRVLYKEQFF
>TRBJ2-1|TRBV12-3/TRBV12-4|many|TRBD2
TGTGCCAGCAGTTTGTCGACTAGCGGGAGGACTCGGAGCAATGAGCAGTTCTTC
CASSLSTSGRTRSNEQFF
>TRBJ2-5|TRBV7-9|few|NA
TGTGCCAGCAGGTCCGGCGGGCGAGAAGATAGAGAGACCCAGTACTTC
CASRSGGREDRETQYF
>TRBJ1-1|TRBV27|NA|NA
TGTGCCAGCAGTTCCATCCGGGGGGCCTACACTGAAGCTTTCTTT
CASSSIRGAYTEAFF
>TRBJ2-5|TRBV7-8|NA|TRBD2
TGTGCCAGCAGCTTAGCTAGCGGGTTCGAGACCCAGTACTTC
CASSLASGFETQYF
>TRBJ2-1|TRBV3-1|few|TRBD2
TGTGCCAGCAGCCAAGATCCAGCGGGAGTGGGGGTGAATGAGCAGTTCTTC
CASSQDPAGVGVNEQFF
>TRBJ2-1|TRBV20-1|NA|NA
TGCAGTGCCCCGTTTGAGGGGATCAATGAGCAGTTCTTC
CSAPFEGINEQFF
>TRBJ2-3|TRBV27|many|TRBD2
TGTGCCAGCAACTCAATCGGGACTAGCGGGCAAATCACAGATACGCAGTATTTT
CASNSIGTSGQITDTQYF
>TRBJ2-5|TRBV20-1|few|TRBD2
TGCAGTGCTAGAGCTAGCGGGGTAGAGACCCAGTACTTC
CSARASGVETQYF
>TRBJ1-1|TRBV6-5|NA|NA
TGTGCCAGCAGCATATCACAGGGAGTGAACACTGAAGCTTTCTTT
CASSISQGVNTEAFF
>TRBJ2-5|TRBV5-1|NA|TRBD2
TGCGCCAGCAGCCTCCTCCGGGGGGGAGAGACCCAGTACTTC
CASSLLRGGETQYF
>TRBJ2-5|TRBV24-1|NA|TRBD1
TGTGCCACCAGTGATGCCGGGACAGGGGTCCAAGAGACCCAGTACTTC
CATSDAGTGVQETQYF
>TRBJ2-3|TRBV3-1|NA|NA
TGTGCCAGCAGCCCCCGGGGGATCCCAGATACGCAGTATTTT
CASSPRGIPDTQYF
>TRBJ1-5|TRBV20-1|NA|NA
TGCAGTGCTCGAACAGTTGGGGCAGTTAGCAATCAGCCCCAGCATTTT
CSARTVGAVSNQPQHF
>TRBJ2-2|TRBV12-3/TRBV12-4|few|TRBD2
TGTGCCAGCAGCATCACTAGCGGGAGGTCCACCGGGGAGCTGTTTTTT
CASSITSGRSTGELFF
>TRBJ2-3|TRBV4-2|NA|TRBD2
TGTGCCAGCGGGCGGGAGGGGGATACGCAGTATTTT
CASGREGDTQYF
>TRBJ2-7|TRBV4-1|NA|TRBD2
TGCGCCAGCAGCCAAGAGAAGCGGGAGGGCCGATTCGAGCAGTACTTC
CASSQEKREGRFEQYF
>TRBJ2-2|TRBV24-1|many|TRBD2
TGTGCCACCAGTGAGGGACTAGCGAACACCGGGGAGCTGTTTTTT
CATSEGLANTGELFF
>TRBJ2-7|TRBV6-1|NA|NA
TGTGCCAGCAGTGAAAAAGCGACCGTTTTTGATCGTGAGCAGTACTTC
CASSEKATVFDREQYF
>TRBJ2-2|TRBV3-1|NA|NA
TGTGCCAGCAGCCAAGGATGGGGAAACACCGGGGAGCTGTTTTTT
CASSQGWGNTGELFF
>TRBJ1-4|TRBV12-3/TRBV12-4|NA|NA
TGTGCCAGCGTGAGGCGGATTAATGAAAAACTGTTTTTT
CASVRRINEKLFF
>TRBJ2-2|TRBV7-6|NA|NA
TGTGCCAGCAGCTCCCCCGCTAGTTACACCGGGGAGCTGTTTTTT
CASSSPASYTGELFF
>TRBJ2-7|TRBV5-1|few|NA
TGCGCCAGCAGCTTGAATGGGGAGCAGTACTTC
CASSLNGEQYF
>TRBJ2-5|TRBV9|many|TRBD1
TGTGCCAGCAGCTCCTCAGGGGGACAAGAGACCCAGTACTTC
CASSSSGGQETQYF
>TRBJ1-3|TRBV9|few|NA
TGTGCCAGCAGCGATAGGGGGTTCTCTGGAAACACCATATATTTT
CASSDRGFSGNTIYF
>TRBJ2-7|TRBV20-1|few|TRBD1
TGCAGTGCTAGATCCCCGACAGGGAGCTCCTACGAGCAGTACTTC
CSARSPTGSSYEQYF
>TRBJ2-1|TRBV2|NA|NA
TGTGCCAGCGAAGGCCAGGTTGGCGGCCGTTCCTACAATGAGCAGTTCTTC
CASEGQVGGRSYNEQFF
>TRBJ2-7|TRBV19|NA|TRBD1
TGTGCCAGTAAGTCCCAGGGGGCTGGGGACGAGCAGTACTTC
CASKSQGAGDEQYF
>TRBJ2-1|TRBV11-2|once|NA
TGTGCCAGCAACTTAATACAGGGCGGCTATGAGCAGTTCTTC
CASNLIQGGYEQFF
>TRBJ1-3|TRBV3-1|many|NA
TGTGCCAGCAGCCAAAAGGGATCAAACACCATATATTTT
CASSQKGSNTIYF